This section outlines one T cell receptor beta chain sequence together with its context. Antigen unknown. The data belong to a study of T-cell reconstitution after alpha-beta-depleted transplantation in children. The library targeted TCRbeta and was prepared with unique molecular identifiers. Each CDR3 protein is one row after TCRdb ran MiXCR on the PCR reads. The sample includes about a million distinct CDR3 sequences, less than 30% of them seen just once. The length of the CDR3 is 12 residues. V was pared by 1 base and J by 14 bases, with 12 bases between. Germline values: CDR1 GTSNPN, CDR2 SVGIG (reference sequence). Whole-study results and caveats: Once a year had passed after transplant, T-cell counts and diversity came mostly from newly produced T cells.

The sequence came from a boy under two years old who had a stem cell transplant for SCID, so the T cells may come from the graft donor. The chain is built from TRBV30 and TRBJ1-6; D is possibly TRBD1 (5 bases). Sequenced here: PBMCs, mostly from graft donor cells, sampled 360 days after TCRalphabeta/CD19-depleted stem cell transplant. In DNA, the CDR3 is TGTGCCTGGAGTGGAGGGGAAGGAACCCTCCACTTT. Its translation: CAWSGGEGTLHF.